The T cell receptor beta chain described here comes from a study of blood T cell repertoires in COVID-19. Study context: In each case, the material was cDNA or gDNA derived from T cells, B-cell-depleted T cells, or PBMCs.

Per the study methods: The assay estimated nucleated cells by amplifying reference gene primers. The data were produced by immunoSEQ multiplex PCR, yet TCRdb's version contains in-frame clones alone and is incomplete. Clone size and the V and J calls come from that table; the DNA yielded D and trimming. The data contain around 300,000 clones, about 80% of them singletons. The sequence derives from a woman aged 45-59 years who had recovered from COVID-19. Sequencing input: peripheral blood.

The CDR3 bases are TGTGCCATCAGTGGGACAGGGGAAGGCTACACCTTC. It encodes CAISGTGEGYTF. This chain joins TRBV10-3 and TRBJ1-2, with TRBD1 matching over 9 bases. The CDR3 spans 12 residues. The V gene end was trimmed by 4 bases and the J gene end by 8 bases; junction bases not matched to a gene: 2. Germline CDR1 and CDR2: ENHRY and SYGVKD.